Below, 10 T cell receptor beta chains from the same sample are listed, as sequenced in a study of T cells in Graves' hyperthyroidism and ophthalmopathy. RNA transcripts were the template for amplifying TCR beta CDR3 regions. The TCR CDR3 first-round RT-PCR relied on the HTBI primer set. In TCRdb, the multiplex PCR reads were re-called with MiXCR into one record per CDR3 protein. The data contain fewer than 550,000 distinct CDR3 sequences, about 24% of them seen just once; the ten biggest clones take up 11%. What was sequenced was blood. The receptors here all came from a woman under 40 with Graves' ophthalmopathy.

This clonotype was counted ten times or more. The CDR3 loop is CSARSSGYTF. The CDR3 region has the DNA TGCAGTGCTAGAAGCAGCGGCTACACCTTC. V usage is TRBV20-1 and J usage is TRBJ1-2; D ambiguous. The CDR3 contains 10 residues. The V gene's germline CDR1 is DFQATT and CDR2 SNEGSKA (reference sequence). Trimming stripped 2 bases from V and 8 bases from J, with 6 bases between.

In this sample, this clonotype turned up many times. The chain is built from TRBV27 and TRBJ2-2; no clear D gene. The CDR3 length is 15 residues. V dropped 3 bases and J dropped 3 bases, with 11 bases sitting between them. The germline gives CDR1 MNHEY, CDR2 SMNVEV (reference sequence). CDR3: CASSFWQEDTGELFF. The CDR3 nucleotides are TGTGCCAGCAGTTTTTGGCAGGAAGACACCGGGGAGCTGTTTTTT.

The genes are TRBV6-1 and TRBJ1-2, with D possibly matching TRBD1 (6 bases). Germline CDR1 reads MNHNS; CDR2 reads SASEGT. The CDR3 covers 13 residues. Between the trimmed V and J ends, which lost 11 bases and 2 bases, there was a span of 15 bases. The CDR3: CAVRGAGNYGYTF. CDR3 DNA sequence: TGTGCCGTTCGGGGGGCGGGAAACTATGGCTACACCTTC.

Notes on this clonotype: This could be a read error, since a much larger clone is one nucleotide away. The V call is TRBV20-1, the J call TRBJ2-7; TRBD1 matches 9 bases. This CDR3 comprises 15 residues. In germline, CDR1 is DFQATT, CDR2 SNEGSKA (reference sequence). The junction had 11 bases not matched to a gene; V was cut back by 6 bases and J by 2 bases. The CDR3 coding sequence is TGCAGTGCCGAAGGGAGGACAGGGGCCCCCTACGAGCAGTACTTC. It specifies CSAEGRTGAPYEQYF.

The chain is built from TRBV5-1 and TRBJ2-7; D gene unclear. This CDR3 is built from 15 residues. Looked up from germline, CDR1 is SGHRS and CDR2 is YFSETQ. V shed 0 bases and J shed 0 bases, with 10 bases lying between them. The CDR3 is CASSLGRISSYEQYF. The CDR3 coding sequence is TGCGCCAGCAGCTTGGGGCGGATAAGCTCCTACGAGCAGTACTTC.

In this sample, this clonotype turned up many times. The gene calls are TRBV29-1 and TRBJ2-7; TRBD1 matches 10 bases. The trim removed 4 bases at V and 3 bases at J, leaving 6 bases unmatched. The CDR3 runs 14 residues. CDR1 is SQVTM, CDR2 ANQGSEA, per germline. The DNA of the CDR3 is TGCAGCGTTGGAAAGGGACAGGGGAACTACGAGCAGTACTTC. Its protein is CSVGKGQGNYEQYF.

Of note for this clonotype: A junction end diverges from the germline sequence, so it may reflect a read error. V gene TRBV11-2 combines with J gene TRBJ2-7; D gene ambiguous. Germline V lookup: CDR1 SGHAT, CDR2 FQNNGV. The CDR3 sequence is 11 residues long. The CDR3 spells CASSLTTGSFF. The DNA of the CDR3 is TGTGCCAGCAGCCTGACCACGGGCTCCTTCTTC.

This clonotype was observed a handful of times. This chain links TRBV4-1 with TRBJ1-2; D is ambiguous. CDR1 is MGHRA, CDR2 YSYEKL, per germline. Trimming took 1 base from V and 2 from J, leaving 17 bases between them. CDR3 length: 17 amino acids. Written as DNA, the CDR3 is TGCGCCAGCAGCCAAGCCCCCGGCGGGGATATGAACTATGGCTACACCTTC. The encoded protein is CASSQAPGGDMNYGYTF.

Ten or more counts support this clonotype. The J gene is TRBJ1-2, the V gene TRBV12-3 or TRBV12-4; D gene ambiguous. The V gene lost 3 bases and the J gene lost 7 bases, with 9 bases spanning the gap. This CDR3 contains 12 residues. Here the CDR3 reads CASSFARLGYTF. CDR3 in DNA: TGTGCCAGCAGTTTCGCGAGGCTTGGCTACACCTTC.

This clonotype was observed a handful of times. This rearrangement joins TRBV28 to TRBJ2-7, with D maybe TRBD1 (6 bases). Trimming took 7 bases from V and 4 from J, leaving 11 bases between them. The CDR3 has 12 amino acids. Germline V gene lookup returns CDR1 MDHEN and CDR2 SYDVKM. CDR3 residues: CASKTGGYEQYF. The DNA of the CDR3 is TGTGCCAGCAAGACAGGTGGATACGAGCAGTACTTC.